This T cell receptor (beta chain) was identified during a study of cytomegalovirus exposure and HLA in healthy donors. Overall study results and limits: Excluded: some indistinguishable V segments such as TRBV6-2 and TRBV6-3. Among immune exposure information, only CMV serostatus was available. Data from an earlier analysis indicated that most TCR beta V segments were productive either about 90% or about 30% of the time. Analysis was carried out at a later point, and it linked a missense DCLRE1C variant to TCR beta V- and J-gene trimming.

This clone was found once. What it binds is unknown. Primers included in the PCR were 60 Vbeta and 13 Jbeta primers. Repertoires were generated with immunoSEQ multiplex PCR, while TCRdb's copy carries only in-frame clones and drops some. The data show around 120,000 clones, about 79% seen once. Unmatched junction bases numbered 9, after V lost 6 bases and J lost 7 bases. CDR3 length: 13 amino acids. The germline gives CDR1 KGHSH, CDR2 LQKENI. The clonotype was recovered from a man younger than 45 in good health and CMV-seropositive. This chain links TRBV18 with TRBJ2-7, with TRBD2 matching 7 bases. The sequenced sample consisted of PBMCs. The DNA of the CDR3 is TGTGCCAGCTCCCTAAGCGGGGTGGGGGAGCAGTACTTC. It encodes CASSLSGVGEQYF.